Sequencing of this T cell receptor (beta chain) was carried out in a study of post-analysis software for immune sequencing data. At the level of the study: Relapsing-remitting, secondary progressive and progressive-relapsing forms of multiple sclerosis all featured among disease courses.

Germline V gives CDR1 MDHEN, CDR2 SYDVKM. The CDR3 sequence is 15 residues long. Note on this clonotype: What it binds is unknown.

Findings and limits, study-wide: Patients carried a handful of TRBV segments more frequently than controls did, and TRBV5-6, TRBV5-1 and TRBV20-1 were among them. Among multiple sclerosis patients, normalized Chao1 diversity was significantly below that of controls.

The TCR beta cDNA libraries carried unique molecular identifiers. T cells numbering roughly 0.9 to 10 million yielded cDNA molecules that totaled around 500,000. TCRdb re-analysed the PCR reads in MiXCR, keeping a single row per CDR3 protein. Of about 460,000 distinct CDR3 sequences in the sample, roughly 46% were seen once. The receptor's source is a girl aged 10 to 17 with multiple sclerosis. The sequenced sample was blood. The chain carries TRBV28 and TRBJ2-7; D possibly corresponds to TRBD1 (6 bases). The tail of the sequence fits TRBJ2-5 better, so the J call may be wrong. In nucleotides, the CDR3 is TGTGCCAGCAGCGTACCGGGACCAGGGGAGGAGACCCAGTACTTC. It translates to CASSVPGPGEETQYF.